The clone carrying this T cell receptor beta chain was counted a single time. Libraries were prepared by immunoSEQ multiplex PCR; TCRdb keeps only in-frame clonotypes and omits some of them. Of over 40,000 clones detected, more than 90% appear once; the ten largest clones hold roughly 10%. This specimen comes from a study of blood T cell repertoires in COVID-19. The wider study: COVID-19 samples, acute and convalescent, were from the United States, Italy and Spain. PBMCs, B-cell-depleted T cells, or T cells provided the cDNA or gDNA that made up the material.

This CDR3 contains 16 residues. V shed 5 bases, J shed 0 bases, and the junction held 8 bases outside the gene matches. The germline V gene has CDR1 LNHDA and CDR2 SQIVND (reference sequence). The TCR was taken from a woman older than 75 with acute or convalescent COVID-19. Sequencing input: peripheral blood. The chain links TRBV19 to TRBJ2-3; TRBD1 agrees at 7 bases. This CDR3 is CASSPRTGVSTDTQYF. The CDR3 bases are TGTGCCAGTAGTCCCAGGACAGGAGTAAGCACAGATACGCAGTATTTT.